This TCR beta chain derives from a study of identifying expanded T cells in peripheral blood. Clones were sequenced by immunoSEQ multiplex PCR, and TCRdb holds only the in-frame ones, with some missing. The data contain 75,000 to 90,000 clones, around 90% of them singletons. The count of this clone is one. Its antigen is undetermined. Germline CDR1 is LNHDA and CDR2 is SQIVND (reference sequence). V was pared by 3 bases and J by 0 bases, with 18 bases between. The CDR3 sequence is 18 residues long. Regarding the study as a whole: Over around two and four weeks, about 17 and 20 clones changed, versus approximately 1.1 between replicates. Variance in clone template counts between approximately two-week samples significantly increased with total template count across all healthy donors.

Healthy donors had no documented immune events, such as infections, while sampled. The receptor was derived from a person aged 18 to 75 in good health. The specimen was blood. The J gene is TRBJ2-1, the V gene TRBV19, with D perhaps TRBD1 (6 bases). The CDR3 bases are TGTGCCAGTAGTATGAGAAGTGGGGGCGGCAGCTCCTACAATGAGCAGTTCTTC. This gives the protein CASSMRSGGGSSYNEQFF.